This T cell receptor (beta chain) was observed in a study of neurological immune-mediated disorders. TCRdb redid the calling of the 5' RACE reads with MiXCR, one entry per CDR3 protein. Found here are 50,000 to 80,000 distinct CDR3 sequences, 3.4% of them singletons; the top ten hold 3.7%. Per germline, CDR1 SGHVS and CDR2 FQNEAQ. This CDR3 comprises 13 residues. The V gene end was trimmed by 5 bases and the J gene end by 3 bases; junction bases not matched to a gene: 3. This clonotype was counted ten times or more. This receptor was identified in a man between 40 and 49 years old with multiple sclerosis. The rearrangement links TRBV7-8 to TRBJ2-7; TRBD1 matches 8 bases. Sample: PBMCs. The CDR3 protein is CASSLGQVYEQYF. For the CDR3, the DNA is TGTGCCAGCAGCCTGGGACAGGTCTACGAGCAGTACTTC.